This paragraph reports one T cell receptor beta chain. Its target is unknown. The germline gives CDR1 LNHNV, CDR2 YYDKDF (reference sequence). The CDR3 totals 17 residues. J gave up 2 bases and V 5 bases, and 7 bases lay outside the gene matches. The data were obtained in a study of response to subunit inactivated influenza vaccine. Study results and caveats: Authors suggested each seasonal influenza vaccination recruits few new T cells.

TCRdb reprocessed the RT-PCR reads with MiXCR, giving one entry per CDR3 protein. Among roughly 500,000 distinct CDR3 sequences listed, about 15% were seen once. This sequence originates from a man between 50 and 75 years old who received an inactivated influenza vaccine. The specimen comprised CD4+ T cells sorted from PBMCs, sampled roughly 24 months after vaccination. This chain joins TRBV15 and TRBJ2-1; TRBD2 matches at 12 bases. The CDR3 region is CATSGRTSGIPYNEQFF. The CDR3 DNA reads as TGTGCCACCAGCGGCAGGACTAGCGGGATCCCCTACAATGAGCAGTTCTTC.